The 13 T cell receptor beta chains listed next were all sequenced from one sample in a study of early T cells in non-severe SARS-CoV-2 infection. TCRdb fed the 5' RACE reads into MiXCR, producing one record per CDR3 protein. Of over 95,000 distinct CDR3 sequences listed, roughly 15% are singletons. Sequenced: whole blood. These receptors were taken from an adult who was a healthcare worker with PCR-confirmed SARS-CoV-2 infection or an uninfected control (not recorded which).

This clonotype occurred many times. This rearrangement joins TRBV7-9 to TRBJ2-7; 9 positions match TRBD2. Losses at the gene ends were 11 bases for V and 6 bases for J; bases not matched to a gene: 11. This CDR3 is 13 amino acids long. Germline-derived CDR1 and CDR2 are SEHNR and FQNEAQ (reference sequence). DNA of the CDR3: TGTGCCGGTCGACTAGCGGATTCTTTCGAGCAGTACTTC. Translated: CAGRLADSFEQYF.

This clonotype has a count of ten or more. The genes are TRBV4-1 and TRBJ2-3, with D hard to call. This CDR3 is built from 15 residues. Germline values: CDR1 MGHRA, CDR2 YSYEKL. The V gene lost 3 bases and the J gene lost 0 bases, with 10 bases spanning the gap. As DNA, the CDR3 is TGCGCCAGCAGCCACCTCAGGCTGAGCACAGATACGCAGTATTTT. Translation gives CASSHLRLSTDTQYF.

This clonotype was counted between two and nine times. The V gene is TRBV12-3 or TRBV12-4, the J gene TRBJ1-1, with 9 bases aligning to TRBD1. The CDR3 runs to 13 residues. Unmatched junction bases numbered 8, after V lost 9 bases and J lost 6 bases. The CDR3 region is CASNTGGIAEAFF. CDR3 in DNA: TGTGCCAGTAACACAGGGGGCATCGCTGAAGCTTTCTTT.

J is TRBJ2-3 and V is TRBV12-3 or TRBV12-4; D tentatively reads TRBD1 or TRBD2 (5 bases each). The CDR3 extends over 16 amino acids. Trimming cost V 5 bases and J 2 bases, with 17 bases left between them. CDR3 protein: CASSPKGRTATDTQYF. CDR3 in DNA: TGTGCCAGCAGTCCCAAGGGACGGACTGCCACAGATACGCAGTATTTT.

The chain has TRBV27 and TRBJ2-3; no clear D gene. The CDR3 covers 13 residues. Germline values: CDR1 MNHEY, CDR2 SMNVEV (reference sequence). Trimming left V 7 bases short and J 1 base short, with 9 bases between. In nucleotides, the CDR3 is TGTGCCAGCACCCAAGGTGGCACAGATACGCAGTATTTT. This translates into CASTQGGTDTQYF.

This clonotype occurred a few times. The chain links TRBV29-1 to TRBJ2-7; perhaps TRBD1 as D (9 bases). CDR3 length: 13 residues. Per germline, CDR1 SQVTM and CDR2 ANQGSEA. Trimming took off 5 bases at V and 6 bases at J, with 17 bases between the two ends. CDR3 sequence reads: CSVPQGAGGEQYF. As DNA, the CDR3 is TGCAGCGTTCCACAGGGGGCGGGAGGCGAGCAGTACTTC.

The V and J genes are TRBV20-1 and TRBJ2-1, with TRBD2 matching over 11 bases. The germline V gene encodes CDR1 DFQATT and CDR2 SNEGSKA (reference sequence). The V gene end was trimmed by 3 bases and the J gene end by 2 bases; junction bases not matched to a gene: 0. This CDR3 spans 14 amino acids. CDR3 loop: CSASSGGAYNEQFF. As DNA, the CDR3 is TGCAGTGCTAGTAGCGGGGGGGCCTACAATGAGCAGTTCTTC.

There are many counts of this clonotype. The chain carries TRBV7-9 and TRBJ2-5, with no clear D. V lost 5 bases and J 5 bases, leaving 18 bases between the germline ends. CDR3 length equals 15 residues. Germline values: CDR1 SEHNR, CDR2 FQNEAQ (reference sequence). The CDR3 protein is CASSPPPRYGETQYF. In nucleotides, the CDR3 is TGTGCCAGCAGCCCACCCCCCCGGTACGGGGAGACCCAGTACTTC.

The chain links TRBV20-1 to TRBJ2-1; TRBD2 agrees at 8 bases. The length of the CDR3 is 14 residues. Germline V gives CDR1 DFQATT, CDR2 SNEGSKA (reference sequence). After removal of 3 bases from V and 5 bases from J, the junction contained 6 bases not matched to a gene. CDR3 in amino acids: CSASMAGGHNEQFF. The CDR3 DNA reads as TGCAGTGCTAGTATGGCGGGGGGACACAATGAGCAGTTCTTC.

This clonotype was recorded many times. CDR3 coding DNA: TGTGCCAGCAGCTTAGACCGGACTACAATAACGCAGTATTTT. Protein product: CASSLDRTTITQYF. The chain recombines TRBV11-2 with TRBJ2-3, with a tentative D call TRBD2 (6 bases). Trimming removed 0 bases at V and 9 bases at J, with 13 bases between. Germline V gene lookup returns CDR1 SGHAT and CDR2 FQNNGV. CDR3 size: 14 residues.

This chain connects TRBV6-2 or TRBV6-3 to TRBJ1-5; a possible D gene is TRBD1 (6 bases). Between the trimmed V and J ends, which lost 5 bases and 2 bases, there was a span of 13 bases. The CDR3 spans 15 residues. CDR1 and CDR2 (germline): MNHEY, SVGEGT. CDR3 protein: CASSPGGLGNQPQHF. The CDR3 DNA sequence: TGTGCCAGCAGTCCCGGGGGCCTTGGCAATCAGCCCCAGCATTTT.

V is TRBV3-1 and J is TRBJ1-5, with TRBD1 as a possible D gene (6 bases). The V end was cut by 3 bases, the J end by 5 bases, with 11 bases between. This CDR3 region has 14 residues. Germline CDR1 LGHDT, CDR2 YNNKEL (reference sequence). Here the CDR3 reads CASSHTTGDQPQHF. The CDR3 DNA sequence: TGTGCCAGCAGCCATACGACAGGAGATCAGCCCCAGCATTTT.

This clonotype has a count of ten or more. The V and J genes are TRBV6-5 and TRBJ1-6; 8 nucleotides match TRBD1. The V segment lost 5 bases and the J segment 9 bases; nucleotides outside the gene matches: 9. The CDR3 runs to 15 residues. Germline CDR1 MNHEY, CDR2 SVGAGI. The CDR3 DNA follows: TGTGCCAGCAGTCGTGGACAGGGACGAGCTTCACCCCTCCACTTT. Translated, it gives CASSRGQGRASPLHF.